The rows below give T cell receptor beta chains drawn from one sample of a study of T cells in Graves' hyperthyroidism and ophthalmopathy. A single record per CDR3 protein comes from TCRdb applying MiXCR to the multiplex PCR reads. The sample lists nearly 600,000 distinct CDR3 sequences; 14% were seen once. The sample taken for sequencing was blood. The receptor source for this set is a woman between 18 and 29 years old with Graves' ophthalmopathy. Both conserved end residues are part of each CDR3. The D gene is left open where the match is weak. Rows may omit the clone size; those that give it use once, few, many or a size class.

CDR3 DNA: TGCGCCAGCCGGGAGCGGGAGGGCGCGAGCTCCTACGAGCAGTACTTC
CDR3 protein: CASREREGASSYEQYF
CDR3 length: 16
J gene: TRBJ2-7
D gene: TRBD2
V gene: TRBV4-3
clone size: .

CDR3 DNA: TGTGCCAGCAGCCAAGAAGGGACCCAGTACTTC
CDR3 protein: CASSQEGTQYF
CDR3 length: 11
J gene: TRBJ2-5
D gene: .
V gene: TRBV3-1
clone size: many

CDR3 DNA: TGTGCCAGCAGTTCATCCCCAGGGACCGGGGAGACCCAGTACTTC
CDR3 protein: CASSSSPGTGETQYF
CDR3 length: 15
J gene: TRBJ2-5
D gene: .
V gene: TRBV12-3/TRBV12-4
clone size: many

CDR3 DNA: TGTGCCAGCAGGTCCGGGACAGGACCGAACACTGAAGCTTTCTTT
CDR3 protein: CASRSGTGPNTEAFF
CDR3 length: 15
J gene: TRBJ1-1
D gene: TRBD1
V gene: TRBV28
clone size: .

CDR3 DNA: TGTGCCAGCAGTTACCAGGGGGCGAACGAGCAGTACTTC
CDR3 protein: CASSYQGANEQYF
CDR3 length: 13
J gene: TRBJ2-7
D gene: TRBD1
V gene: TRBV6-5
clone size: many

CDR3 DNA: TGTGCCAGCAGCGTAGGGGACATCTTCGGCTACACCTTC
CDR3 protein: CASSVGDIFGYTF
CDR3 length: 13
J gene: TRBJ1-2
D gene: .
V gene: TRBV9
clone size: .

CDR3 DNA: TGTGCCAGCAGCCCGAGTGAGGGTGAGCAGTACTTC
CDR3 protein: CASSPSEGEQYF
CDR3 length: 12
J gene: TRBJ2-7
D gene: .
V gene: TRBV7-9
clone size: .

CDR3 DNA: TGTGCCAGTAGTATAGATTCCGGGACAGGGGGGATCTATGGCTACACCTTC
CDR3 protein: CASSIDSGTGGIYGYTF
CDR3 length: 17
J gene: TRBJ1-2
D gene: TRBD1
V gene: TRBV19
clone size: .

CDR3 DNA: TGTGCCAGCAGCTTAGGAAGGACCGACGGCTACACCTTC
CDR3 protein: CASSLGRTDGYTF
CDR3 length: 13
J gene: TRBJ1-2
D gene: .
V gene: TRBV7-2
clone size: many

CDR3 DNA: TGTGCCAGCAGCTTTTCGACCGACAATGAGCAGTTCTTC
CDR3 protein: CASSFSTDNEQFF
CDR3 length: 13
J gene: TRBJ2-1
D gene: .
V gene: TRBV7-8
clone size: many

CDR3 DNA: TGTGCCAGCAACACCGGGACAGGGGATGAAAAACTGTTTTTT
CDR3 protein: CASNTGTGDEKLFF
CDR3 length: 14
J gene: TRBJ1-4
D gene: TRBD1
V gene: TRBV28
clone size: many

CDR3 DNA: TGTGCCAGCAGCTTAACTTCAAGCGGGAGCGGGACAGATACGCAGTATTTT
CDR3 protein: CASSLTSSGSGTDTQYF
CDR3 length: 17
J gene: TRBJ2-3
D gene: TRBD2
V gene: TRBV7-3
clone size: many

CDR3 DNA: TGTGCCAGTAGCCGGGACACTGATAACTATGGCTACACCTTC
CDR3 protein: CASSRDTDNYGYTF
CDR3 length: 14
J gene: TRBJ1-2
D gene: .
V gene: TRBV19
clone size: many

CDR3 DNA: TGTGCCAGTTCACTTATCTGGACAGCAGGCTACGAGCAGTACTTC
CDR3 protein: CASSLIWTAGYEQYF
CDR3 length: 15
J gene: TRBJ2-7
D gene: .
V gene: TRBV27
clone size: many

CDR3 DNA: TGCAGTGCTGATGGGACTAGCGATCCCTACGAGCAGTACTTC
CDR3 protein: CSADGTSDPYEQYF
CDR3 length: 14
J gene: TRBJ2-7
D gene: TRBD2
V gene: TRBV20-1
clone size: many

CDR3 DNA: TGTGCCAGCAGTTCAGCGGGAGGCCAACATGAGCAGTTCTTC
CDR3 protein: CASSSAGGQHEQFF
CDR3 length: 14
J gene: TRBJ2-1
D gene: TRBD2
V gene: TRBV27
clone size: .

CDR3 DNA: TGTGCCAGCAGTTTATTTACAGGGGGGAATGGAAACACCATATATTTT
CDR3 protein: CASSLFTGGNGNTIYF
CDR3 length: 16
J gene: TRBJ1-3
D gene: TRBD1
V gene: TRBV12-3/TRBV12-4
clone size: few

CDR3 DNA: TGTGCCATCAGTGTGGGACAGGGAAAGTCCTACGAGCAGTACTTC
CDR3 protein: CAISVGQGKSYEQYF
CDR3 length: 15
J gene: TRBJ2-7
D gene: TRBD1
V gene: TRBV10-3
clone size: many

CDR3 DNA: TGTGCCAGCAGCCTCCGACAGGGGGTTGAGCAGTACTTC
CDR3 protein: CASSLRQGVEQYF
CDR3 length: 13
J gene: TRBJ2-7
D gene: TRBD1
V gene: TRBV9
clone size: .

CDR3 DNA: TGTGCCAGCAGCGGTTCCGGGACACTTGGGAGAGGGGGCTACACCTTC
CDR3 protein: CASSGSGTLGRGGYTF
CDR3 length: 16
J gene: TRBJ1-2
D gene: .
V gene: TRBV14
clone size: .

CDR3 DNA: TGTGCCAGCAAGTTACAGGGGTTTGAAGCTTTCTTT
CDR3 protein: CASKLQGFEAFF
CDR3 length: 12
J gene: TRBJ1-1
D gene: TRBD1
V gene: TRBV28
clone size: many

CDR3 DNA: TGTGCCAGCAGTTTATCTAGCGGGAACACAGATACGCAGTATTTT
CDR3 protein: CASSLSSGNTDTQYF
CDR3 length: 15
J gene: TRBJ2-3
D gene: TRBD2
V gene: TRBV27
clone size: many

CDR3 DNA: TGTGCCAGCAGCTTAGGAGGGGCTCTGGGGGGGAGCAGGACAGATACGCAGTATTTT
CDR3 protein: CASSLGGALGGSRTDTQYF
CDR3 length: 19
J gene: TRBJ2-3
D gene: TRBD2
V gene: TRBV11-2
clone size: many

CDR3 DNA: TGTGCTAGCAGCACTGCTGCGGGAGGCGAGCAGTACTTC
CDR3 protein: CASSTAAGGEQYF
CDR3 length: 13
J gene: TRBJ2-7
D gene: TRBD2
V gene: TRBV7-7
clone size: many

CDR3 DNA: TGCGCCAGCAGCTTTGACACCAACTATGGCTACACCTTC
CDR3 protein: CASSFDTNYGYTF
CDR3 length: 13
J gene: TRBJ1-2
D gene: .
V gene: TRBV5-1
clone size: many

CDR3 DNA: TGTGCCAGCAGCCAAGAATGGGACAGGGATGGGGTGAACACTGAAGCTTTCTTT
CDR3 protein: CASSQEWDRDGVNTEAFF
CDR3 length: 18
J gene: TRBJ1-1
D gene: TRBD1
V gene: TRBV4-2
clone size: .

CDR3 DNA: TGTGCCACCAGCAGGGGGGCGGGAGGGAACAATGAGCAGTTCTTC
CDR3 protein: CATSRGAGGNNEQFF
CDR3 length: 15
J gene: TRBJ2-1
D gene: TRBD2
V gene: TRBV15
clone size: many

CDR3 DNA: TGTACCTGGAGTGTATGGGGGACAGGGAATCAGCCCCAGCATTTT
CDR3 protein: CTWSVWGTGNQPQHF
CDR3 length: 15
J gene: TRBJ1-5
D gene: TRBD1
V gene: TRBV30
clone size: few

CDR3 DNA: TGTGCCAGCAGTTTCCTGGACCGGAACGAGCAGTACTTC
CDR3 protein: CASSFLDRNEQYF
CDR3 length: 13
J gene: TRBJ2-7
D gene: .
V gene: TRBV27
clone size: few

CDR3 DNA: TGCAGTGCTAGAGATTGGGCTAGCGGGAGCTCATTGTACGAGCAGTACTTC
CDR3 protein: CSARDWASGSSLYEQYF
CDR3 length: 17
J gene: TRBJ2-7
D gene: TRBD2
V gene: TRBV20-1
clone size: few

CDR3 DNA: TGTGCCAGCTTCGTCGACCGGGGATATGGCTACACCTTC
CDR3 protein: CASFVDRGYGYTF
CDR3 length: 13
J gene: TRBJ1-2
D gene: .
V gene: TRBV28
clone size: .

CDR3 DNA: TGTGCCAGCAGCACAGGGAGCAGGGAGAGCTCCTACAATGAGCAGTTCTTC
CDR3 protein: CASSTGSRESSYNEQFF
CDR3 length: 17
J gene: TRBJ2-1
D gene: .
V gene: TRBV5-4
clone size: .

CDR3 DNA: TGCAGTGCTAGCTTCACAGGGGAGTATTCACCCCTCCACTTT
CDR3 protein: CSASFTGEYSPLHF
CDR3 length: 14
J gene: TRBJ1-6
D gene: TRBD1
V gene: TRBV20-1
clone size: many

CDR3 DNA: TGTGCCAGCAGCTTAACCCTACTAGCGGGAGACTACAATGAGCAGTTCTTC
CDR3 protein: CASSLTLLAGDYNEQFF
CDR3 length: 17
J gene: TRBJ2-1
D gene: TRBD2
V gene: TRBV7-3
clone size: many

CDR3 DNA: TGTGCCAGCCACTCGACCGGGACAGGGAATTACGAGCAGTACTTC
CDR3 protein: CASHSTGTGNYEQYF
CDR3 length: 15
J gene: TRBJ2-7
D gene: TRBD1
V gene: TRBV27
clone size: once

CDR3 DNA: TGTGCCAGCAGCCGCGGACAGCTCACAGATACGCAGTATTTT
CDR3 protein: CASSRGQLTDTQYF
CDR3 length: 14
J gene: TRBJ2-3
D gene: .
V gene: TRBV7-9
clone size: many

CDR3 DNA: TGTGCCAGCAGGGAACGGCCGGGAGTCCCCTACAATGAGCAGTTCTTC
CDR3 protein: CASRERPGVPYNEQFF
CDR3 length: 16
J gene: TRBJ2-1
D gene: .
V gene: TRBV7-6
clone size: many

CDR3 DNA: TGTGCCAGCAGCGCGGACAGGGGGCAATCAGATACGCAGTATTTT
CDR3 protein: CASSADRGQSDTQYF
CDR3 length: 15
J gene: TRBJ2-3
D gene: TRBD1
V gene: TRBV9
clone size: few

CDR3 DNA: TGTGCTAGTGGTTACATTAGGGCTGAAGCTTTCTTT
CDR3 protein: CASGYIRAEAFF
CDR3 length: 12
J gene: TRBJ1-1
D gene: .
V gene: TRBV12-5
clone size: many

CDR3 DNA: TGTGCCAGCACCCTAGCGGGGAACTCCTACGAGCAGTACTTC
CDR3 protein: CASTLAGNSYEQYF
CDR3 length: 14
J gene: TRBJ2-7
D gene: TRBD2
V gene: TRBV27
clone size: many

CDR3 DNA: TGTGCCAGCAGTGCGTTAGCGGGAGACACCGGGGAGCTGTTTTTT
CDR3 protein: CASSALAGDTGELFF
CDR3 length: 15
J gene: TRBJ2-2
D gene: TRBD2
V gene: TRBV6-1
clone size: once

CDR3 DNA: TGTGCCAGCAGATCCGGGACAGCTAGATACGAGCAGTACTTC
CDR3 protein: CASRSGTARYEQYF
CDR3 length: 14
J gene: TRBJ2-7
D gene: TRBD1
V gene: TRBV6-1
clone size: few

CDR3 DNA: TGTGCCAGCAGTTTAGGCCAAGGGACAGGGGCTGGTTATGAGCAGTTCTTC
CDR3 protein: CASSLGQGTGAGYEQFF
CDR3 length: 17
J gene: TRBJ2-1
D gene: TRBD1
V gene: TRBV12-3/TRBV12-4
clone size: many

CDR3 DNA: TGTGCCAGCAGTGCTTCTAGCGGGAATGAGCAGTTCTTC
CDR3 protein: CASSASSGNEQFF
CDR3 length: 13
J gene: TRBJ2-1
D gene: TRBD2
V gene: TRBV25-1
clone size: .

CDR3 DNA: TGTGCCAGTAGTCGACTAGCGGGCGGAACCTACGAGCAGTACTTC
CDR3 protein: CASSRLAGGTYEQYF
CDR3 length: 15
J gene: TRBJ2-7
D gene: TRBD2
V gene: TRBV19
clone size: .

CDR3 DNA: TGTGCCAGCAGTGATCGAATTGGAGGAATAGCCAAAAACATTCAGTACTTC
CDR3 protein: CASSDRIGGIAKNIQYF
CDR3 length: 17
J gene: TRBJ2-4
D gene: .
V gene: TRBV2
clone size: many

CDR3 DNA: TGCAGTGCTTGGGCCAGCGGGAGGGGGACCGGGGAGCTGTTTTTT
CDR3 protein: CSAWASGRGTGELFF
CDR3 length: 15
J gene: TRBJ2-2
D gene: TRBD2
V gene: TRBV20-1
clone size: few

CDR3 DNA: TGTGCCACCCTCAGGAAGGAAGGGGGATATGGCTACACCTTC
CDR3 protein: CATLRKEGGYGYTF
CDR3 length: 14
J gene: TRBJ1-2
D gene: .
V gene: TRBV27
clone size: .

CDR3 DNA: TGCGCCAGCAGCACCAATAGCGGGATCCAAGAGACCCAGTACTTC
CDR3 protein: CASSTNSGIQETQYF
CDR3 length: 15
J gene: TRBJ2-5
D gene: TRBD2
V gene: TRBV5-1
clone size: many

CDR3 DNA: TGTGCCTGGAGTCCTGGACAGGCTAGCAATCAGCCCCAGCATTTT
CDR3 protein: CAWSPGQASNQPQHF
CDR3 length: 15
J gene: TRBJ1-5
D gene: TRBD1
V gene: TRBV30
clone size: many

CDR3 DNA: TGTGCCAGCAGTGAAAGATACTCGGGCGAGCAGTACTTC
CDR3 protein: CASSERYSGEQYF
CDR3 length: 13
J gene: TRBJ2-7
D gene: .
V gene: TRBV6-1
clone size: many

CDR3 DNA: TGTGCCAGCAGTTTAACGAGACAGGTGGTTCAACCCCTCCACTTT
CDR3 protein: CASSLTRQVVQPLHF
CDR3 length: 15
J gene: TRBJ1-6
D gene: .
V gene: TRBV27
clone size: many

CDR3 DNA: TGTGCCAGCAGCCCGGCCTTAGCGCCCTACAATGAGCAGTTCTTC
CDR3 protein: CASSPALAPYNEQFF
CDR3 length: 15
J gene: TRBJ2-1
D gene: .
V gene: TRBV7-9
clone size: many

CDR3 DNA: TGTGCCAGTAGTATCCCCGGGACAGGGGCCAACGTCCTGACTTTC
CDR3 protein: CASSIPGTGANVLTF
CDR3 length: 15
J gene: TRBJ2-6
D gene: .
V gene: TRBV19
clone size: .

CDR3 DNA: TGTGCCAGCAGCGACGCCGGGACAGTCACCTACGAGCAGTACTTC
CDR3 protein: CASSDAGTVTYEQYF
CDR3 length: 15
J gene: TRBJ2-7
D gene: TRBD1
V gene: TRBV11-3
clone size: few